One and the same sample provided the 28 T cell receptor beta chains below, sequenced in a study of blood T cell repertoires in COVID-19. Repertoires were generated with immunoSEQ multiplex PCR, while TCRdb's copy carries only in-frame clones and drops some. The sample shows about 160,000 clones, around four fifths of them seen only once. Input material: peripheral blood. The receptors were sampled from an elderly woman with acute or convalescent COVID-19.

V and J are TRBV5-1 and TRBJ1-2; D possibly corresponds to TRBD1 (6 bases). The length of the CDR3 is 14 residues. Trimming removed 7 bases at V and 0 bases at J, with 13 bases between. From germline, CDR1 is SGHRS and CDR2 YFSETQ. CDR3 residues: CASGDRRANYGYTF. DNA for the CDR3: TGCGCCAGCGGCGACAGGAGAGCTAACTATGGCTACACCTTC.

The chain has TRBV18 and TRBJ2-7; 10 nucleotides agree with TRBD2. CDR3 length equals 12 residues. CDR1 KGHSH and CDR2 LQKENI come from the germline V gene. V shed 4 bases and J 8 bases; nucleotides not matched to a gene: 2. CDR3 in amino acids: CASSQREGQQYF. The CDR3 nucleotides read TGTGCCAGCTCACAGCGGGAGGGGCAGCAGTACTTC. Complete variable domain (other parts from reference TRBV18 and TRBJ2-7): NAGVMQNPRHLVRRRGQEARLRCSPMKGHSHVYWYRQLPEEGLKFMVYLQKENIIDESGMPKERFSAEFPKEGPSILRIQQVVRGDSAAYFCASSQREGQQYFGPGTRLTVT.

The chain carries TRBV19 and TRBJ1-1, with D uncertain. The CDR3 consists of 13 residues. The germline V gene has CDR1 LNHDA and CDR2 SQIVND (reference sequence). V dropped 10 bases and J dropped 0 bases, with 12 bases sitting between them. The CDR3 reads CATMRDMNTEAFF. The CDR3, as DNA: TGTGCCACCATGAGGGATATGAACACTGAAGCTTTCTTT. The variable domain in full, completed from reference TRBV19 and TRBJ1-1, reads DGGITQSPKYLFRKEGQNVTLSCEQNLNHDAMYWYRQDPGQGLRLIYYSQIVNDFQKGDIAEGYSVSREKKESFPLTVTSAQKNPTAFYLCATMRDMNTEAFFGQGTRLTVV.

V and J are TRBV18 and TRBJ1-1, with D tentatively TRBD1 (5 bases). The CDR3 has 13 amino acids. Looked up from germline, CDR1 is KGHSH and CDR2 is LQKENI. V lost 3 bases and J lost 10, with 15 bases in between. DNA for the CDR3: TGTGCCAGCTCACCCCCGGGGACTCGGGTAGCTTTCTTT. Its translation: CASSPPGTRVAFF.

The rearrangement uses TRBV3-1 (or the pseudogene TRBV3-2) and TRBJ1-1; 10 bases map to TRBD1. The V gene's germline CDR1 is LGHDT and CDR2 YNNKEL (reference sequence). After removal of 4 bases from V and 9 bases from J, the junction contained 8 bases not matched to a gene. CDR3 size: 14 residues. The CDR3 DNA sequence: TGTGCCAGCAGCCCCACTAGGGGACAGGGGCAAGCTTTCTTT. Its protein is CASSPTRGQGQAFF.

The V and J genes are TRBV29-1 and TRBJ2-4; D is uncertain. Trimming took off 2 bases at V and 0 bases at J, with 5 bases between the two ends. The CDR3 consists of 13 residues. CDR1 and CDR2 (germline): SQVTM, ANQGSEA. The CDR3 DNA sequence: TGCAGCGTTGAACTCGTAGCCAAAAACATTCAGTACTTC. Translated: CSVELVAKNIQYF. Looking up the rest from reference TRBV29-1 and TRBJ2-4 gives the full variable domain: SAVISQKPSRDICQRGTSLTIQCQVDSQVTMMFWYRQQPGQSLTLIATANQGSEATYESGFVIDKFPISRPNLTFSTLTVSNMSPEDSSIYLCSVELVAKNIQYFGAGTRLSVL.

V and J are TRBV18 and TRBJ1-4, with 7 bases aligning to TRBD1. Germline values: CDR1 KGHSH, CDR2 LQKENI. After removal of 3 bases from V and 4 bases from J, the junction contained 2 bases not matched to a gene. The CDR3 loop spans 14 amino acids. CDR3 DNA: TGTGCCAGCTCACCGGGACAGCTTAATGAAAAACTGTTTTTT. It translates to CASSPGQLNEKLFF. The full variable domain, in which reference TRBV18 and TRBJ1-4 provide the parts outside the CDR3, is NAGVMQNPRHLVRRRGQEARLRCSPMKGHSHVYWYRQLPEEGLKFMVYLQKENIIDESGMPKERFSAEFPKEGPSILRIQQVVRGDSAAYFCASSPGQLNEKLFFGSGTQLSVL.

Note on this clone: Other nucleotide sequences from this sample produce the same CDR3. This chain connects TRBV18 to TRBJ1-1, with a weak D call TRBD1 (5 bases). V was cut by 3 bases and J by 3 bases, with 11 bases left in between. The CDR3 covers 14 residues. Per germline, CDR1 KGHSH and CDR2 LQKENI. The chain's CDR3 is CASSPGGGDTEAFF. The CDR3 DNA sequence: TGTGCCAGCTCACCGGGGGGTGGGGACACTGAAGCTTTCTTT.

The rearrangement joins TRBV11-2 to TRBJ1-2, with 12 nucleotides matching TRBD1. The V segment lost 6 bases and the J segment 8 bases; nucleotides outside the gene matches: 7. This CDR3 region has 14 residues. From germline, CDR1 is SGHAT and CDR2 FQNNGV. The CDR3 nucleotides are TGTGCCAGCAGTTGGGACAGGGGGCCGGGGGGCTACACCTTC. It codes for CASSWDRGPGGYTF.

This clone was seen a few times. The DNA for the CDR3 is TGTGCCAGCAGCCCCGGCCCGGGAGTCCTTTATGGAGAGACCCAGTACTTC. Encoded protein: CASSPGPGVLYGETQYF. The chain recombines TRBV7-7 with TRBJ2-5, with a tentative D call TRBD2 (6 bases). Trimming cost V 5 bases and J 4 bases, with 23 bases left between them. The CDR3 is 17 residues long. The germline V gene encodes CDR1 SSHAT and CDR2 FNYEAQ (reference sequence).

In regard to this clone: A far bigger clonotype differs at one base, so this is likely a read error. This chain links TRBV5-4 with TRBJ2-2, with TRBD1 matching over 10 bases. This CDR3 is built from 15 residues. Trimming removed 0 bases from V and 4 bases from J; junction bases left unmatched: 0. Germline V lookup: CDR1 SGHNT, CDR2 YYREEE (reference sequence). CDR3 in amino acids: CASSLGQGATGELFF. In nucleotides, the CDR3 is TGTGCCAGCAGCTTGGGACAGGGGGCCACCGGGGAGCTGTTTTTT.

The CDR3 nucleotides are TGTGCCAGCAGCCAAGGAACAGGGTACACTGAAGCTTTCTTT. Translation: CASSQGTGYTEAFF. The chain couples TRBV3-1 (or the pseudogene TRBV3-2) to TRBJ1-1; maybe TRBD1 (6 bases). The V gene's germline CDR1 is LGHDT and CDR2 YNNKEL (reference sequence). V dropped 1 base and J dropped 3 bases, with 9 bases sitting between them. The CDR3 has 14 amino acids.

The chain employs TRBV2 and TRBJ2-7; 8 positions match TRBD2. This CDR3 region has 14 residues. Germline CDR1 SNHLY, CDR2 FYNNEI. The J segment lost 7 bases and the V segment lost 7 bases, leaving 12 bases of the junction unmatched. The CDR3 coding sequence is TGTGCCAGCATCGGAGCGGGAGAACCGTGGGAGCAGTACTTC. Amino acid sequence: CASIGAGEPWEQYF.

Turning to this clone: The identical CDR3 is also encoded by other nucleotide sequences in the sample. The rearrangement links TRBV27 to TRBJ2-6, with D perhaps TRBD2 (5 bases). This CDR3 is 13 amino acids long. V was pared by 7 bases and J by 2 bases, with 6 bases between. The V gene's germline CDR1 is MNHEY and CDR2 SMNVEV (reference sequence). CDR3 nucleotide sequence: TGTGCCAGCACCGGGGCTGGGGCCAACGTCCTGACTTTC. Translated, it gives CASTGAGANVLTF.

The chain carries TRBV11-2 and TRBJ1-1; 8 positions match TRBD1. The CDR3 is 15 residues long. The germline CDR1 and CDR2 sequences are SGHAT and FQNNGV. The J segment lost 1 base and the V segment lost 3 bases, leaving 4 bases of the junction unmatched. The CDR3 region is CASSFRQGANTEAFF. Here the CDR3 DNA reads TGTGCCAGCAGCTTTCGTCAGGGGGCGAACACTGAAGCTTTCTTT. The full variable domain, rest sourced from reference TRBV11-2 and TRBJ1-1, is EAGVAQSPRYKIIEKRQSVAFWCNPISGHATLYWYQQILGQGPKLLIQFQNNGVVDDSQLPKDRFSAERLKGVDSTLKIQPAKLEDSAVYLCASSFRQGANTEAFFGQGTRLTVV.

DNA for the CDR3: TGTGCCAGCAGCCGGGGAAGGGCCAACGTCCTGACTTTC. It translates to CASSRGRANVLTF. V and J are TRBV5-6 and TRBJ2-6; D might be TRBD2 (5 bases). Germline-derived CDR1 and CDR2 are SGHDT and YYEEEE. V lost 4 bases to trimming and J lost 5 bases, with 7 bases between them. There are 13 residues in the CDR3.

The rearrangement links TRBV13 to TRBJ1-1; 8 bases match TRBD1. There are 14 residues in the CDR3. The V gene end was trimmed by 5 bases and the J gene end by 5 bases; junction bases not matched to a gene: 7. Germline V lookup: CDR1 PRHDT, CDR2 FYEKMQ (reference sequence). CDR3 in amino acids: CASSKDRGRTEAFF. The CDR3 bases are TGTGCCAGCAGCAAAGACAGGGGACGGACTGAAGCTTTCTTT.

The CDR3 DNA reads as TGTGCCAGCAGAGGACGGATTACTAGCAGCCACTACGAGCAGTACTTC. Translation: CASRGRITSSHYEQYF. The chain recombines TRBV27 with TRBJ2-7; possibly TRBD2 for D (6 bases). Trimming pared 6 bases from V and 3 bases from J, leaving 21 bases between. Germline values: CDR1 MNHEY, CDR2 SMNVEV (reference sequence). The CDR3 totals 16 residues.

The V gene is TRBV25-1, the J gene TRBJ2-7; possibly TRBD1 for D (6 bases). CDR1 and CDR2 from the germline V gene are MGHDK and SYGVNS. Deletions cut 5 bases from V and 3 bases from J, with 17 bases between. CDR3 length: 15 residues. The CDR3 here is CASSSTGSSFYEQYF. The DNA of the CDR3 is TGTGCCAGCAGTTCCACAGGGAGTTCTTTCTACGAGCAGTACTTC.

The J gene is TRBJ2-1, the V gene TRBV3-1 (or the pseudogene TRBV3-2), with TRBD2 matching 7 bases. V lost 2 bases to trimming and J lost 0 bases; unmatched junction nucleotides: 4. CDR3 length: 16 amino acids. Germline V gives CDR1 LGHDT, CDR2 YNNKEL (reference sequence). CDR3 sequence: CASSQRRGSSYNEQFF. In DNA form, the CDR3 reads TGTGCCAGCAGCCAAAGGCGCGGGAGCTCCTACAATGAGCAGTTCTTC.

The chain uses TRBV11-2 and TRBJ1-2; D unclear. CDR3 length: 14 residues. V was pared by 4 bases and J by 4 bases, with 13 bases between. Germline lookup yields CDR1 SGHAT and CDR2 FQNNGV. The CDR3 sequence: CASSSSARGYGYTF. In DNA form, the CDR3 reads TGTGCCAGCAGCTCTTCCGCCCGCGGCTATGGCTACACCTTC. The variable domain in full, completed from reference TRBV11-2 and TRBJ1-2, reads EAGVAQSPRYKIIEKRQSVAFWCNPISGHATLYWYQQILGQGPKLLIQFQNNGVVDDSQLPKDRFSAERLKGVDSTLKIQPAKLEDSAVYLCASSSSARGYGYTFGSGTRLTVV.

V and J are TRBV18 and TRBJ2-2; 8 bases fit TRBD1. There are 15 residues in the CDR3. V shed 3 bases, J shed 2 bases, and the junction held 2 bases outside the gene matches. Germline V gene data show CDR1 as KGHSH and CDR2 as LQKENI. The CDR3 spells CASSPGQGNTGELFF. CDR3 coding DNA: TGTGCCAGCTCACCCGGACAGGGTAACACCGGGGAGCTGTTTTTT.

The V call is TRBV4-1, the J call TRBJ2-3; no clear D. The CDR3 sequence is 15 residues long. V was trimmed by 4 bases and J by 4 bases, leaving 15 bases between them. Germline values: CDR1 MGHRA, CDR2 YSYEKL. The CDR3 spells CASSPLRLVSDTQYF. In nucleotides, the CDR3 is TGCGCCAGCAGCCCCCTGAGGCTAGTCTCAGATACGCAGTATTTT.

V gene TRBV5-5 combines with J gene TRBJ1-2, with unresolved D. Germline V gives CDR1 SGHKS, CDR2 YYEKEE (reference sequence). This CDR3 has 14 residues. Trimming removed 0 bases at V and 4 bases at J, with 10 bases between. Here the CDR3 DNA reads TGTGCCAGCAGCTTGGTCCCCGGGATCTATGGCTACACCTTC. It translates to CASSLVPGIYGYTF.

The CDR3 sequence is CASSSVPRGEKLFF. In DNA, the CDR3 is TGTGCCAGTAGTAGCGTCCCTAGGGGTGAAAAACTGTTTTTT. This sequence joins TRBV19 and TRBJ1-4; D possibly corresponds to TRBD1 (5 bases). CDR3 size: 14 residues. Trimming removed 4 bases at V and 7 bases at J, with 13 bases between. Germline assignment: CDR1 LNHDA and CDR2 SQIVND (reference sequence).

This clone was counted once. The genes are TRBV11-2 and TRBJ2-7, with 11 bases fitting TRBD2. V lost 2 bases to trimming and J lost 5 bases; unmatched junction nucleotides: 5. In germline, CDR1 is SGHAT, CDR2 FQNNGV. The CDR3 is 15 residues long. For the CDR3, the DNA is TGTGCCAGCAGCTTACATAGCGGGAGGGGTGACGAGCAGTACTTC. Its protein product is CASSLHSGRGDEQYF.

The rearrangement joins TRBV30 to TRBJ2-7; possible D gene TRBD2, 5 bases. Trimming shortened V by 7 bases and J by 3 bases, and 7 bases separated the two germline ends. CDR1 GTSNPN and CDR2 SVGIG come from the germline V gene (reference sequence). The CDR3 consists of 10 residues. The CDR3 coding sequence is TGTGCCTCCGGGGTCTACGAGCAGTACTTC. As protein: CASGVYEQYF. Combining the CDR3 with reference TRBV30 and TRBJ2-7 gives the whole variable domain SQTIHQWPATLVQPVGSPLSLECTVEGTSNPNLYWYRQAAGRGLQLLFYSVGIGQISSEVPQNLSASRPQDRQFILSSKKLLLSDSGFYLCASGVYEQYFGPGTRLTVT.

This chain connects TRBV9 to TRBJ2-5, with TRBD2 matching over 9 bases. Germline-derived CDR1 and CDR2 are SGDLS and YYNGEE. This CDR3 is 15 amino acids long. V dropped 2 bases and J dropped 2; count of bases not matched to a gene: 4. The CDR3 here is CASSVLAGRQETQYF. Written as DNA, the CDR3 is TGTGCCAGCAGCGTCCTAGCGGGACGACAAGAGACCCAGTACTTC.